This TCR beta chain was documented in a study of cytomegalovirus exposure and HLA in healthy donors. The J segment lost 4 bases and the V segment lost 3 bases, leaving 5 bases of the junction unmatched. From germline, CDR1 is MRHNA and CDR2 SNTAGT. The CDR3 sequence is 14 residues long. PCR used 60 Vbeta primers and 13 Jbeta primers. Data came from immunoSEQ multiplex PCR; TCRdb stores just in-frame clones and leaves some out. The sample has about 72,000 clones, and its top ten clones hold around 2.5%. Comments on this clone: In the same sample, other DNA sequences code for this CDR3.

Sequences were obtained from PBMCs. V and J are TRBV6-4 and TRBJ1-1; 7 nucleotides line up with TRBD1. The clonotype originates from a man between 35 and 55 years old in good health and CMV-seronegative. CDR3 nucleotide sequence: TGTGCCAGCAGTGATACTGACAGGGCCACTGAAGCTTTCTTT. Translating it yields CASSDTDRATEAFF.